This T cell receptor beta chain was captured by sequencing in a study of low-dose radiotherapy and immunotherapy resistance in tumors (dated by TCRdb to about 2022). Context from the whole study: Patients in Cohort 1 were given 0.5 Gy per fraction every 2 weeks, and the prescribed total PTV dose was 6.5 Gy. Randomization of trial participants into treatment groups was not performed. Cohort 2 received 1 Gy per fraction every two weeks, with a total of 13 Gy over 26 weeks. Starting on cycle 1 day 1, patients took 300 mg of aspirin by mouth once daily for four cycles. Cyclophosphamide 200 mg/m2 was given intravenously every two weeks, one day before each radiation and immunotherapy administration. The translational analysis covered eight patients: three from the first dose cohort and the first five from the second dose cohort. Nivolumab was administered intravenously as a 240 mg flat dose every two weeks, and ipilimumab was administered intravenously at 1 mg/kg every six weeks.

Instrument used: Illumina HiSeq 2500. Superscript III and a set of TRAV- and TRBV-specific primers were used to synthesize first-strand cDNA, so that both TCRalpha and TCRbeta chains were covered. TCRs were amplified for 20 PCR cycles with Phusion, using a constant-region primer paired with the adapter attached to the V primers. The MessageAmp II aRNA Amplification Kit was used to amplify the isolated mRNA, with in vitro transcription run for 16 hours at 37 degrees C. The Dynabeads mRNA DIRECT Purification Kit was used to isolate mRNA for TCR sequencing. Indexed Illumina adapters were added in a second roughly 23-cycle Phusion PCR, and the resulting products were purified with AMPure XP beads. Per the source publication's procedure: Using custom Perl scripts, TCR sequences that encoded the same protein were pooled, out-of-frame sequences were dropped, and the abundance of each clonotype was calculated. The analysis excluded TCR sequences that were supported by just one read. Shannon entropy, Gini index, clonality, richness, and the frequency of TCRs shared between repertoires were included as repertoire metrics. TCRdb reworked the public reads: Q25 trimming with fastp, MiXCR clone assembly, productive beta chains retained. Here each entry gathers all rows of one CDR3 protein and keeps the most common genes and DNA. TCRdb's processing, not the study's, gives the V and J calls here. Counted in this sample were 55,000 to 80,000 distinct CDR3 sequences; approximately 26% of them appeared once. 6.5% to 8% of the sample is in the top ten clones.

The CDR3 runs 15 amino acids, cysteine and phenylalanine included. Only the CDR3 portion is preserved as DNA: 45 bases, with reading frame beginning at the first base. CDR1 and CDR2 (SGHTA, FQGNSA) derive from the germline V gene. Between the V and J ends, shortened by 4 bases and 3 bases respectively, the junction contains 14 bases. In its sample, this clonotype was seen once. Its recognized antigen is unknown. Base qualities are not at hand, and no much larger clone is one base apart. A single read is weak support. The sample's time point label is to be understood as: before trial treatment. Donors were enrolled in RACIN, a single-arm phase I dose-escalation trial in which nivolumab, ipilimumab, aspirin, low-dose cyclophosphamide and low-dose radiotherapy were combined. Eligible patients had advanced, TIL-negative solid tumors.

The receptor's source is a male donor with rectosigmoid adenocarcinoma. The sequencing here drew on PBMCs, taken before treatment. The V gene is TRBV7-2 and the J gene is TRBJ2-3; TRBD2 is possibly the D segment (5 matching bases). Here the CDR3 is given as CASSSSSLGTDTQYF. The DNA sequence is as follows: TGTGCCAGCAGCTCTAGCAGCCTTGGGACAGATACGCAGTATTTT.